This T cell receptor beta chain is drawn from a study of Ad26.COV2.S vaccination and SARS-CoV-2 variants. V shed 5 bases, J shed 3 bases, and the junction held 2 bases outside the gene matches. CDR1 SQVTM and CDR2 ANQGSEA come from the germline V gene. This CDR3 contains 12 residues. Described treatment: some 20 received Ad26.COV2.S at low or high dose, single or two shots; about 5 received placebo; per-sample allocation not given. The samples date from day 63 after the first vaccine or placebo injection. The method was immunoSEQ multiplex PCR; TCRdb's version includes in-frame clones alone and lacks a portion of them. The sample lists approximately 410,000 clones; 88% were seen once.

The chain employs TRBV29-1 and TRBJ2-5, with 8 bases that match TRBD1. The sample consisted of peripheral blood, taken in a trial of Ad26.COV2.S vaccine versus placebo. The source is a person aged 18 to 65 who received the Ad26.COV2.S COVID-19 vaccine or a placebo. The CDR3 DNA is TGCAGCGTTCAACAGGGGGAAGAGACCCAGTACTTC. It is translated as CSVQQGEETQYF.